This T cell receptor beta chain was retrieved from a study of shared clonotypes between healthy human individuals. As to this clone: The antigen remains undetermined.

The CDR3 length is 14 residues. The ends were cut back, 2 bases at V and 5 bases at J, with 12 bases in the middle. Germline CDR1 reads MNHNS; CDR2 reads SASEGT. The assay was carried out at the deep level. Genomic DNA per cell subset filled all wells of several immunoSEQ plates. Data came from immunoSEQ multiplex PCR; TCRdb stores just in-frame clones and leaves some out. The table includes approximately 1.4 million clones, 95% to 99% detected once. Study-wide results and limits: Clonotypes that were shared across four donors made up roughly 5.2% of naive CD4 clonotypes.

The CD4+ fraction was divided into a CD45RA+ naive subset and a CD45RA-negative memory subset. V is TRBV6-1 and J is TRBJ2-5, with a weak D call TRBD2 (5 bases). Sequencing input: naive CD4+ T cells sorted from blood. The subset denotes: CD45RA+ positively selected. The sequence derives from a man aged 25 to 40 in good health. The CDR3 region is CASSERGPTETQYF. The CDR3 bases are TGTGCCAGCAGTGAACGAGGGCCGACGGAGACCCAGTACTTC.